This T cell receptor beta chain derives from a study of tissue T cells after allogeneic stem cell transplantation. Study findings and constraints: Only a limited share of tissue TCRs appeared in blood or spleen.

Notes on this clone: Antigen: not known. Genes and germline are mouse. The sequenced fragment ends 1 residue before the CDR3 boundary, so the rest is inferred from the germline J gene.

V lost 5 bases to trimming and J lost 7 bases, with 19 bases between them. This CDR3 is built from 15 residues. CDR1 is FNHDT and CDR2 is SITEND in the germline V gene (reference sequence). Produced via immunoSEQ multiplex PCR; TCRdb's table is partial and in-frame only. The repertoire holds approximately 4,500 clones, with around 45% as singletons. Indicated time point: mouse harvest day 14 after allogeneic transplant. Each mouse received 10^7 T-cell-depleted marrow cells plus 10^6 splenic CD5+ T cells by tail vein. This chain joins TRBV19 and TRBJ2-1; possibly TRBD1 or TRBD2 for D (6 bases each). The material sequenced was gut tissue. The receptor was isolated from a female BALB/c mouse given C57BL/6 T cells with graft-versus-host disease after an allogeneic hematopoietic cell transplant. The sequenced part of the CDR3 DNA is TGTGCCAGCAGCCACCGACAGGCACTGGGAGCTGAGCAGTTC. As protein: CASSHRQALGAEQF. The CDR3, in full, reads CASSHRQALGAEQFF. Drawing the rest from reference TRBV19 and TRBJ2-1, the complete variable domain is GGIITQTPKFLIGQEGQKLTLKCQQNFNHDTMYWYRQDSGKGLRLIYYSITENDLQKGDLSEGYDASREKKSSFSLTVTSAQKNEMAVFLCASSHRQALGAEQFFGPGTRLTVL.